The 22 T cell receptor beta chains in this list originate from one sample, sequenced in a study of shared clonotypes between healthy human individuals. The method was immunoSEQ multiplex PCR; TCRdb's version includes in-frame clones alone and lacks a portion of them. Altogether about 490,000 clones are present, more than 75% being singletons, with the ten largest covering 9.5% to 15%. Sequencing was performed on PBMCs. The receptors derive from a woman between 35 and 50 years old in good health. Some clones in this sample may be carry-over from other donors' samples.

The chain combines TRBV15 with TRBJ1-2; D unclear. V lost 5 bases and J lost 2, with 9 bases in between. CDR3 length: 13 amino acids. Germline V gives CDR1 LNHNV, CDR2 YYDKDF (reference sequence). This CDR3 is CATSPMGNYGYTF. The DNA for the CDR3 is TGTGCCACCAGCCCTATGGGGAACTATGGCTACACCTTC.

The rearrangement links TRBV5-5 to TRBJ2-6; a weak D match, TRBD1 (6 bases). The V gene lost 4 bases and the J gene lost 2 bases, with 19 bases spanning the gap. The germline V gene encodes CDR1 SGHKS and CDR2 YYEKEE (reference sequence). This CDR3 region has 18 residues. DNA for the CDR3: TGTGCCAGCAGCCCCTCTACAGGGTTGTCGGCTGGGGCCAACGTCCTGACTTTC. This sequence encodes CASSPSTGLSAGANVLTF.

This chain uses TRBV7-6 with TRBJ1-5; 8 positions agree with TRBD1. In germline, CDR1 is SGHVS, CDR2 FNYEAQ. The CDR3 covers 15 residues. The V and J ends lost 5 bases and 2 bases, in that order; junction bases with no gene match: 5. The CDR3 DNA reads as TGTGCCAGCAGCGCAGGACAGGGTCGCAATCAGCCCCAGCATTTT. Encoded protein: CASSAGQGRNQPQHF. Filled out from reference TRBV7-6 and TRBJ1-5, the complete variable domain reads GAGVSQSPRYKVTKRGQDVALRCDPISGHVSLYWYRQALGQGPEFLTYFNYEAQQDKSGLPNDRFSAERPEGSISTLTIQRTEQRDSAMYRCASSAGQGRNQPQHFGDGTRLSIL.

The chain employs TRBV25-1 and TRBJ2-5, with TRBD2 matching over 9 bases. The germline CDR1 and CDR2 sequences are MGHDK and SYGVNS. With V trimmed by 1 base and J by 5 bases, 5 bases remained unmatched. The CDR3 is made up of 15 amino acids. DNA for the CDR3: TGTGCCAGCAGTGAATTTGCGGGAGGGTACGAGACCCAGTACTTC. Protein product: CASSEFAGGYETQYF.

This chain joins TRBV6-1 and TRBJ1-5; a weak D match, TRBD1 (5 bases). V shed 4 bases and J shed 0 bases, with 13 bases lying between them. Germline CDR1 and CDR2: MNHNS and SASEGT. CDR3 length: 16 residues. The CDR3 spells CASSAPGMHSNQPQHF. Here the CDR3 DNA reads TGTGCCAGCAGTGCACCAGGGATGCATAGCAATCAGCCCCAGCATTTT.

This clone was detected once. Other DNA sequences in this sample translate to the same CDR3. The chain joins TRBV5-1 to TRBJ2-7; TRBD2 matches at 10 bases. The V segment lost 4 bases and the J segment 6 bases; nucleotides outside the gene matches: 7. CDR1 is SGHRS and CDR2 is YFSETQ in the germline V gene. This CDR3 region has 14 residues. The CDR3 bases are TGCGCCAGCAGCCCTAAGCGGGAGGGGCTCGAGCAGTACTTC. The encoded protein is CASSPKREGLEQYF.

In nucleotides, the CDR3 is TGCGCCAGCAGATCGGGGAGCAGGGGAGGGGAGACCCAGTACTTC. Protein product: CASRSGSRGGETQYF. The V call is TRBV5-1, the J call TRBJ2-5; possible D gene TRBD2, 7 bases. Trimming removed 5 bases from V and 5 bases from J, with 19 bases in between. The length of the CDR3 is 15 residues. The germline V gene has CDR1 SGHRS and CDR2 YFSETQ. Full variable domain (rest looked up from reference TRBV5-1 and TRBJ2-5): KAGVTQTPRYLIKTRGQQVTLSCSPISGHRSVSWYQQTPGQGLQFLFEYFSETQRNKGNFPGRFSGRQFSNSRSEMNVSTLELGDSALYLCASRSGSRGGETQYFGPGTRLLVL.

The table lists this clone with a few counts. The chain joins TRBV19 to TRBJ2-1; the match to TRBD1 covers 9 bases. The V gene end was trimmed by 5 bases and the J gene end by 4 bases; junction bases not matched to a gene: 12. The CDR3 runs to 17 residues. CDR1 and CDR2 (germline): LNHDA, SQIVND (reference sequence). This CDR3 is CASSAREGQGAYNEQFF. For the CDR3, the DNA is TGTGCCAGTAGTGCCAGGGAGGGACAGGGCGCTTACAATGAGCAGTTCTTC.

The chain couples TRBV7-2 to TRBJ1-2, with TRBD1 identical over 7 bases. V lost 5 bases and J lost 8; bases outside the gene matches: 8. The CDR3 totals 13 residues. Germline lookup yields CDR1 SGHTA and CDR2 FQGNSA. CDR3 DNA: TGTGCCAGCAGCGCGACAGGGCGGCCGGGCTACACCTTC. Amino acids: CASSATGRPGYTF.

The rearrangement uses TRBV12-1 and TRBJ2-7; the table's TRBD1 call for D was not verified on the DNA. TRBV12-1 is termed a pseudogene. The CDR3 sequence is 16 residues long. The CDR3 nucleotides are TGTGCCAGCAGCTGCCTCAGGGCAGGGGGCTTGAGCGAGCAGTACTTC. It specifies CASSCLRAGGLSEQYF.

This rearrangement joins TRBV10-3 to TRBJ2-7, with a tentative D call TRBD2 (6 bases). V was clipped by 4 bases and J by 3 bases, with 22 bases between them. The CDR3 covers 17 residues. CDR1 is ENHRY, CDR2 SYGVKD, per germline. CDR3 nucleotides: TGTGCCATCAGTGCCCGGCCCGTAGGGGAGGTCGACTACGAGCAGTACTTC. Residues: CAISARPVGEVDYEQYF.

The rearrangement links TRBV15 to TRBJ2-6, with 7 nucleotides matching TRBD1. CDR3 length: 16 residues. V dropped 8 bases and J dropped 4; count of bases not matched to a gene: 11. Germline CDR1 and CDR2: LNHNV and YYDKDF (reference sequence). The CDR3 region is CATGISQGTGANVLTF. The DNA of the CDR3 is TGTGCCACCGGGATCTCACAGGGGACCGGGGCCAACGTCCTGACTTTC. The full variable domain, its missing parts supplied by reference TRBV15 and TRBJ2-6, is DAMVIQNPRYQVTQFGKPVTLSCSQTLNHNVMYWYQQKSSQAPKLLFHYYDKDFNNEADTPDNFQSRRPNTSFCFLDIRSPGLGDTAMYLCATGISQGTGANVLTFGAGSRLTVL.

The chain uses TRBV19 and TRBJ2-7, with 7 bases matching TRBD2. Losses at the gene ends were 3 bases for V and 6 bases for J; bases not matched to a gene: 11. Germline-derived CDR1 and CDR2 are LNHDA and SQIVND (reference sequence). The CDR3 is 15 amino acids. CDR3 residues: CASSMGDYFTGEQYF. For the CDR3, the DNA is TGTGCCAGTAGTATGGGGGACTATTTTACGGGCGAGCAGTACTTC.

This clone was seen a few times. V is TRBV29-1 and J is TRBJ2-7; perhaps TRBD2 as D (6 bases). Germline V CDR1 and CDR2: SQVTM, ANQGSEA. The CDR3 totals 13 residues. V dropped 7 bases and J dropped 3 bases, with 16 bases sitting between them. CDR3 residues: CSGGAGHNYEQYF. In DNA, the CDR3 is TGCAGCGGTGGAGCGGGCCATAACTACGAGCAGTACTTC.

As for this clone: This sequence is one base from a far larger clone and is likely a read error. The same CDR3 is also encoded by other DNA sequences in this sample. The chain uses TRBV4-2 and TRBJ2-6; no reliable D call. The CDR3 spans 17 residues. V was cut by 8 bases and J by 0 bases, with 17 bases left in between. Germline values: CDR1 LGHNA, CDR2 YNFKEQ. CDR3 nucleotides: TGTGCCAGCGTGAGGAGCGAAACCTCCTCTGGGGCCAACGTCCTGACTTTC. Translated, it gives CASVRSETSSGANVLTF.

The gene calls are TRBV7-2 and TRBJ2-7, with TRBD2 matching over 7 bases. V shed 5 bases, J shed 0 bases, and the junction held 10 bases outside the gene matches. The CDR3 has 16 residues. Germline V gene sequence: CDR1 SGHTA, CDR2 FQGNSA. The CDR3 DNA reads TGTGCCAGCAGCCCCGGACTAGGCCGAGGCTCCTACGAGCAGTACTTC. It yields the protein CASSPGLGRGSYEQYF.

The chain is built from TRBV2 and TRBJ2-7, with D hard to call. Trimming removed 4 bases at V and 12 bases at J, with 13 bases between. The V gene's germline CDR1 is SNHLY and CDR2 FYNNEI. The CDR3 covers 11 residues. CDR3 in amino acids: CASSGGFLLYF. The CDR3, as DNA: TGTGCCAGCAGTGGTGGGTTTTTGCTGTACTTC.

The chain employs TRBV18 and TRBJ1-5; D is possibly TRBD1 (5 bases). Per germline, CDR1 KGHSH and CDR2 LQKENI. V was cut by 0 bases and J by 10 bases, with 10 bases left in between. This CDR3 has 13 residues. The CDR3 region is CASSPPGDVPQHF. CDR3 nucleotides: TGTGCCAGCTCACCACCGGGGGACGTTCCCCAGCATTTT.

The CDR3 nucleotides read TGTGCCAGCAGCTTCGGCAGGGCTGGGGCCAACGTCCTGACTTTC. Translation gives CASSFGRAGANVLTF. This chain joins TRBV11-2 and TRBJ2-6, with D possibly matching TRBD1 (5 bases). The CDR3 spans 15 residues. The V and J ends lost 3 bases and 2 bases respectively, with 8 bases between them. Germline CDR1 is SGHAT and CDR2 is FQNNGV.

The rearrangement joins TRBV5-8 to TRBJ2-5, with D perhaps TRBD2 (7 bases). CDR3 size: 14 residues. Germline values: CDR1 SGHTS, CDR2 YDEGEE. Between the trimmed V and J ends, which lost 3 bases and 4 bases, there was a span of 13 bases. The CDR3 region is CASSYRGATETQYF. The CDR3 nucleotides read TGTGCCAGCAGCTACCGGGGGGCTACAGAGACCCAGTACTTC.

The CDR3 nucleotides are TGTGCCAGCCTTGATGGACAGCGAGAGACCCAGTACTTC. It translates to CASLDGQRETQYF. V is TRBV28 and J is TRBJ2-5; tentative D call: TRBD1 (6 bases). Germline V gene data show CDR1 as MDHEN and CDR2 as SYDVKM. This CDR3 has 13 residues. The V end was cut by 8 bases, the J end by 4 bases, with 14 bases between. Full variable domain (outside the CDR3, taken from reference TRBV28 and TRBJ2-5): DVKVTQSSRYLVKRTGEKVFLECVQDMDHENMFWYRQDPGLGLRLIYFSYDVKMKEKGDIPEGYSVSREKKERFSLILESASTNQTSMYLCASLDGQRETQYFGPGTRLLVL.

V and J are TRBV19 and TRBJ1-1; maybe TRBD1 (5 bases). The germline V and J ends were trimmed by 7 bases and 10 bases, with 19 bases remaining between them. CDR1 is LNHDA, CDR2 SQIVND, per germline (reference sequence). The CDR3 spans 13 residues. Here the CDR3 reads CASTERGSGRAFF. The CDR3, as DNA: TGTGCCAGTACCGAGAGGGGTTCAGGGCGAGCTTTCTTT.